This is a list of T cell receptor beta chains from one sample in a study of response to subunit inactivated influenza vaccine. TCRdb recomputed calls from the RT-PCR reads with MiXCR, one row per CDR3 protein. Of roughly 570,000 distinct CDR3 sequences listed, approximately 15% were seen once; the top ten hold around 10%. The input for sequencing was PBMCs from blood, taken 11 to 12 days after vaccination. Source of these receptors: a man between 45 and 60 years old who received an inactivated influenza vaccine. The CDR3 runs from the conserved cysteine through the conserved F or W. Each record gives: J gene, clone size, V gene, D gene, CDR3 DNA, CDR3 protein. A D gene is named only where the DNA matches it firmly. The size field is filled for only some rows; it gives once, few, many or a size class.

TRBJ2-3	NA	TRBV4-3	NA	TGCGCCAGCAGCCAAGTCTGGGACGCGGGGACAGATACGCAGTATTTT	CASSQVWDAGTDTQYF
TRBJ2-2	few	TRBV29-1	NA	TGCAGCGTTGGCTTGACCGGGGAGCTGTTTTTT	CSVGLTGELFF
TRBJ2-2	NA	TRBV24-1	NA	TGTGCCACCAGTTTAAAGAACACCGGGGAGCTGTTTTTT	CATSLKNTGELFF
TRBJ2-3	NA	TRBV4-3	NA	TGCGCCAGCAGCCAAGCCAAAGATACGCAGTATTTT	CASSQAKDTQYF
TRBJ2-3	NA	TRBV10-3	TRBD1	TGTGCCATCAGTGAGAACGGACAGGTAACAGATACGCAGTATTTT	CAISENGQVTDTQYF
TRBJ2-2	few	TRBV12-5	NA	TGTGCTAGTGGGCCCTCGAACACCGGGGAGCTGTTTTTT	CASGPSNTGELFF
TRBJ1-5	NA	TRBV12-3/TRBV12-4	NA	TGTGCCAGCCTAAAGGTGTTCAATCAGCCCCAGCATTTT	CASLKVFNQPQHF
TRBJ1-4	few	TRBV7-9	NA	TGTGCCAGCAGCTTGAAGGGGACACCAAATGAAAAACTGTTTTTT	CASSLKGTPNEKLFF
TRBJ1-1	many	TRBV12-3/TRBV12-4	NA	TGTGCCTGGGCGGGGCCCTCAGGGAACGCTTTCTTT	CAWAGPSGNAFF
TRBJ2-7	few	TRBV5-1	NA	TGCGCCAGCAGCCCCCCCATCGGGTCCTACGAGCAGTACTTC	CASSPPIGSYEQYF
TRBJ2-5	few	TRBV20-1	TRBD1	TGCAGTGCTAGACAGGGGACAGGGTTCCAAGAGACCCAGTACTTC	CSARQGTGFQETQYF
TRBJ2-1	NA	TRBV5-6	NA	TGTGCCAGCAGCTTGGTCTCGGGGAGAGCCCATGAGCAGTTCTTC	CASSLVSGRAHEQFF
TRBJ2-1	NA	TRBV7-6	NA	TGTGCCAGCAGCTTATGGAGCGGATTGTCCAATGAGCAGTTCTTC	CASSLWSGLSNEQFF
TRBJ2-1	NA	TRBV2	TRBD2	TGTGCCAGTACGGGACTAGCGGACTACAATGAGCAGTTCTTC	CASTGLADYNEQFF
TRBJ1-2	few	TRBV7-8	NA	TGTGCCAGCTCCCCTGACAGCCGGTTAAGCTACACCTTC	CASSPDSRLSYTF
TRBJ2-3	few	TRBV4-1	NA	TGCGCCAGCAGCCAAGATCGAACAGGCATAGATACGCAGTATTTT	CASSQDRTGIDTQYF
TRBJ2-3	few	TRBV5-1	NA	TGCGCCAGCAGCTTGGCCCCGGGAGTAAGCACAGATACGCAGTATTTT	CASSLAPGVSTDTQYF
TRBJ2-7	many	TRBV3-1	NA	TGTGCCAGCAGCCAAGTGAACGAGCAGTACTTC	CASSQVNEQYF
TRBJ1-3	NA	TRBV12-3/TRBV12-4	NA	TGTGCCAGCAGTTTAATAGGAGACACCATATATTTT	CASSLIGDTIYF
TRBJ1-2	NA	TRBV7-8	NA	TGTGCCAGCAGCTCGTCCAGGAAAGCTAACTATGGCTACACCTTC	CASSSSRKANYGYTF
TRBJ2-7	few	TRBV20-1	NA	TGCAGTGCTCGTGCACTGCTGATCTACGAGCAGTACTTC	CSARALLIYEQYF
TRBJ1-2	NA	TRBV28	NA	TGTGCCAGCAGTTCCCCCCCGCAGGGGCGTACCCATGGCTACACCTTC	CASSSPPQGRTHGYTF